The subject of this entry is one TCR beta chain. What it binds is unknown. The data derive from a study of T cell clones after liver transplantation. Study in general: Immunosuppression withdrawal was tried within 2 years after liver transplantation in this trial. Tolerant meant at least one year fully off immunosuppression without liver enzymes above twice normal.

General study points: In a couple of subjects, few donor cells limited the measurable donor-reactive repertoire. Graft donor-reactive T cells may have migrated into the graft rather than being deleted.

The V gene's germline CDR1 is MDHEN and CDR2 SYDVKM. The CDR3 covers 12 residues. V lost 5 bases to trimming and J lost 4 bases, with 8 bases between them. Here immunoSEQ multiplex PCR was the method, and the copy in TCRdb shows in-frame clones only, minus some. The repertoire consists of some 59,000 clones, with less than 75% occurring once and the leading ten covering around 8.9%. Sequenced material: CD4+ T cells from blood, taken at the 22-month timepoint. The clonotype originates from a human patient who received a liver transplant. The graft donor may have given rise to some T cells. This rearrangement joins TRBV28 to TRBJ1-2, with a weak D call TRBD1 (5 bases). The CDR3, as DNA: TGTGCCAGCAGTCAGGGCCGCTATGGCTACACCTTC. Translated: CASSQGRYGYTF.